The 21 T cell receptor beta chains reported below all come from one sample, sequenced in a study of blood T cells in healthy people across ages. PCR was performed a second time for about 7 to 12 cycles using a sample-barcoded 5' primer and a J-beta primer mix. MiXCR, applied by TCRdb to the 5' RACE reads, yields one record per CDR3 protein. The profile shows hundreds of thousands of distinct CDR3 sequences, around 45% of them singletons. The specimen sequenced was blood. Receptor source: a man in his fifties or sixties in good health.

This chain connects TRBV4-3 to TRBJ2-1; D unresolved. V lost 4 bases and J lost 10, with 14 bases in between. Germline V CDR1 and CDR2: LGHNA, YSLEER. The CDR3 loop spans 13 amino acids. This CDR3 is CASSPGPVGEQFF. The CDR3 DNA follows: TGCGCCAGCAGCCCCGGTCCCGTGGGGGAGCAGTTCTTC.

The V and J genes are TRBV20-1 and TRBJ2-3, with D hard to call. The CDR3 has 11 residues. The V and J ends lost 1 base and 5 bases respectively, with 4 bases between them. Germline CDR1 DFQATT, CDR2 SNEGSKA (reference sequence). CDR3 DNA sequence: TGCAGTGCTAGAGTTAGAGATACGCAGTATTTT. It yields the protein CSARVRDTQYF.

V gene TRBV24-1 combines with J gene TRBJ2-7; perhaps TRBD1 as D (5 bases). This CDR3 has 14 residues. Trimming stripped 0 bases from V and 3 bases from J, with 8 bases between. Germline CDR1 is KGHDR and CDR2 is SFDVKD. This CDR3 is CATSDLQGNYEQYF. DNA of the CDR3: TGTGCCACCAGTGATTTGCAGGGAAACTACGAGCAGTACTTC.

In its sample, this clonotype was seen a few times. The chain joins TRBV12-3 or TRBV12-4 to TRBJ1-2, with 7 bases identical to TRBD1. The CDR3 has 14 residues. V was clipped by 5 bases and J by 3 bases; unmatched bases: 6. The CDR3: CASSAQGKDYGYTF. In DNA form, the CDR3 reads TGTGCCAGCAGTGCACAGGGGAAGGACTATGGCTACACCTTC.

Points on this clonotype: A single base separates this from a much larger clone, so it may be a read error. V is TRBV15 and J is TRBJ2-3, with D hard to call. In germline, CDR1 is LNHNV, CDR2 YYDKDF (reference sequence). This CDR3 is built from 14 residues. The chain's CDR3 is CATGRGPTTDTQYF. The CDR3 bases are TGTGCCACCGGCAGAGGCCCGACCACAGATACGCAGTATTTT.

The rearrangement joins TRBV4-3 to TRBJ2-7; 8 nucleotides line up with TRBD1. This CDR3 is 15 amino acids long. V was pared by 1 base and J by 2 bases, with 4 bases of the junction left unmatched. CDR1 is LGHNA and CDR2 is YSLEER in the germline V gene. The DNA for the CDR3 is TGCGCCAGCAGCCAAGCTGACAGGGGCGCCTACGAGCAGTACTTC. Translation: CASSQADRGAYEQYF.

The chain joins TRBV5-1 to TRBJ1-1; unclear D gene. This CDR3 has 14 residues. Germline V CDR1 and CDR2: SGHRS, YFSETQ. V was cut by 3 bases and J by 2 bases, with 11 bases left in between. The CDR3 sequence: CASSWEGFNTEAFF. The CDR3 nucleotides are TGCGCCAGCAGCTGGGAAGGTTTCAACACTGAAGCTTTCTTT.

The rearrangement joins TRBV2 to TRBJ2-7; 8 positions agree with TRBD1. The J call may be incorrect, as the DNA end agrees better with TRBJ2-5. CDR3 length equals 12 residues. The germline gives CDR1 SNHLY, CDR2 FYNNEI. This chain's CDR3 is CAIRDRRLTQYF. The CDR3 nucleotides are TGTGCCATCCGGGACAGGAGACTGACCCAGTACTTC.

CDR3 region: CSAPDRLTPQETQYF. The CDR3 nucleotides are TGCAGTGCTCCGGACAGGTTGACCCCTCAAGAGACCCAGTACTTC. J is TRBJ2-5 and V is TRBV20-1, with 7 bases fitting TRBD1. The CDR3 contains 15 residues. Per the germline V gene, CDR1 is DFQATT and CDR2 is SNEGSKA (reference sequence). With V trimmed by 5 bases and J by 2 bases, 11 bases remained unmatched.

This clonotype appeared a few times. With a much larger clone just one base away, this may be a read error. The rearrangement links TRBV7-9 to TRBJ2-1, with 10 bases that match TRBD2. Germline lookup yields CDR1 SEHNR and CDR2 FQNEAQ (reference sequence). The CDR3 covers 14 residues. V shed 5 bases and J 9 bases; nucleotides not matched to a gene: 7. CDR3 in amino acids: CASSPGPSGGEQFF. CDR3 bases: TGTGCCAGCAGCCCAGGGCCTAGCGGGGGTGAGCAGTTCTTC.

This chain links TRBV6-5 with TRBJ1-2; 7 bases align to TRBD1. V was clipped by 8 bases and J by 4 bases; unmatched bases: 10. There are 14 residues in the CDR3. Looked up from germline, CDR1 is MNHEY and CDR2 is SVGAGI. CDR3 region: CASRRGQASYGYTF. DNA for the CDR3: TGTGCCAGCCGAAGAGGACAGGCGAGCTATGGCTACACCTTC.

The chain links TRBV29-1 to TRBJ2-5; D possibly matches TRBD1 or TRBD2 (5 bases each). The DNA end lines up better with TRBJ2-7; the J call may be wrong. CDR3 size: 12 residues. Looked up from germline, CDR1 is SQVTM and CDR2 is ANQGSEA. The CDR3: CSVSGALDEQYF. Written as DNA, the CDR3 is TGCAGCGTCTCCGGGGCCTTAGACGAGCAGTACTTC.

V is TRBV20-1 and J is TRBJ2-1; tentatively, D is TRBD1 (6 bases). Germline V lookup: CDR1 DFQATT, CDR2 SNEGSKA (reference sequence). The length of the CDR3 is 11 residues. With 7 bases removed from V and 8 bases from J, the gap between germline ends came to 12 bases. CDR3 DNA sequence: TGCAGTGTCCCACAGGGCGATGAGCAGTTCTTC. Its protein is CSVPQGDEQFF.

The chain couples TRBV20-1 to TRBJ2-3; 11 bases agree with TRBD2. Germline lookup yields CDR1 DFQATT and CDR2 SNEGSKA (reference sequence). J was trimmed by 5 bases and V by 0 bases; bases with no gene match: 13. The CDR3 is 18 residues long. CDR3 amino acids: CSARDSSWLAGGGDTQYF. The CDR3 DNA sequence: TGCAGTGCTAGAGATTCTTCCTGGTTAGCGGGAGGGGGAGATACGCAGTATTTT.

The rearrangement links TRBV20-1 to TRBJ1-5; D uncertain. CDR1 DFQATT and CDR2 SNEGSKA come from the germline V gene (reference sequence). Between the trimmed V and J ends, which lost 5 bases and 0 bases, there was a span of 8 bases. This CDR3 has 13 residues. CDR3 residues: CSARAVSNQPQHF. CDR3 coding DNA: TGCAGTGCTCGTGCAGTTAGCAATCAGCCCCAGCATTTT.

V usage is TRBV7-8 and J usage is TRBJ1-5, with D perhaps TRBD1 (6 bases). Germline V gene sequence: CDR1 SGHVS, CDR2 FQNEAQ. The CDR3 sequence is 16 residues long. The germline V and J ends were trimmed by 0 bases and 2 bases, with 11 bases remaining between them. In DNA form, the CDR3 reads TGTGCCAGCAGCTTAGCTGGCTACAGGGGCAATCAGCCCCAGCATTTT. Translation gives CASSLAGYRGNQPQHF.

This rearrangement joins TRBV6-6 to TRBJ2-7, with 8 bases lining up with TRBD1. The CDR3 sequence is 15 residues long. Trimming removed 2 bases from V and 4 bases from J; junction bases left unmatched: 7. Germline V lookup: CDR1 MNHNY, CDR2 SVGAGI (reference sequence). CDR3 amino acids: CASSYEGQGRYEQYF. CDR3 in DNA: TGTGCCAGCAGTTACGAAGGACAGGGAAGGTACGAGCAGTACTTC.

This chain uses TRBV7-9 with TRBJ1-4; D gene unclear. The germline V gene encodes CDR1 SEHNR and CDR2 FQNEAQ (reference sequence). V was shortened by 3 bases and J by 0 bases, with 8 bases between the two germline ends. The CDR3 totals 15 residues. CDR3 protein: CASSLGKATNEKLFF. CDR3 DNA sequence: TGTGCCAGCAGCTTGGGGAAAGCAACTAATGAAAAACTGTTTTTT.

This rearrangement joins TRBV7-2 to TRBJ2-5, with TRBD2 matching 11 bases. The ends lost 0 bases at V and 6 bases at J; junction bases unmatched: 9. The CDR3 covers 17 residues. Germline V lookup: CDR1 SGHTA, CDR2 FQGNSA. CDR3 sequence (DNA): TGTGCCAGCAGCTTAGCTAGCGGGGGGGCAACTGGGAAGACCCAGTACTTC. This translates into CASSLASGGATGKTQYF.

This clonotype was seen more than once but under ten times. The V and J genes are TRBV7-8 and TRBJ2-5; 8 positions match TRBD2. The CDR3 length is 15 residues. Germline CDR1 and CDR2: SGHVS and FQNEAQ. J gave up 3 bases and V 5 bases, and 8 bases lay outside the gene matches. As DNA, the CDR3 is TGTGCCAGCAGCCCCCCCCATAGCGGGGAAGAGACCCAGTACTTC. Protein product: CASSPPHSGEETQYF.

The table lists this clonotype with a few counts. The CDR3 sequence: CASSYSRQYEQYF. CDR3 nucleotide sequence: TGTGCCAGCAGTTACTCGAGGCAATACGAGCAGTACTTC. V gene TRBV6-2 or TRBV6-3 combines with J gene TRBJ2-4; D unclear. The DNA end lines up better with TRBJ2-7; the J call may be wrong. This CDR3 is 13 amino acids long. Germline CDR1 reads MNHEY; CDR2 reads SVGEGT.